Listed here are 27 T cell receptor beta chains from one sample, sequenced in a study of blood T cell repertoires in COVID-19. The assay was immunoSEQ multiplex PCR, and TCRdb's table has in-frame clones only and misses some. The sample carries about 260,000 clones, about 83% recorded once. Sample: PBMCs or T cells enriched from blood (not recorded which). The source of these receptors is a woman in her 50s who had recovered from COVID-19.

This chain links TRBV29-1 with TRBJ2-2, with 14 bases fitting TRBD2. The germline CDR1 and CDR2 sequences are SQVTM and ANQGSEA. The V segment lost 7 bases and the J segment 5 bases; nucleotides outside the gene matches: 9. The CDR3 consists of 16 residues. The CDR3 reads CSARLAGGLRTGELFF. CDR3 sequence (DNA): TGCAGCGCAAGACTAGCGGGGGGGCTAAGGACCGGGGAGCTGTTTTTT.

The chain is built from TRBV5-8 and TRBJ2-5, with D possibly matching TRBD2 (5 bases). Germline V CDR1 and CDR2: SGHTS, YDEGEE. V lost 4 bases and J 2 bases, leaving 15 bases between the germline ends. The CDR3 is 15 amino acids. CDR3 DNA: TGTGCCAGCAGCAGATACGGGATTGAGCAAGAGACCCAGTACTTC. It yields the protein CASSRYGIEQETQYF.

This chain's CDR3 is CASSLQRDGYTF. CDR3 nucleotides: TGTGCCAGCAGTTTACAGAGGGATGGCTACACCTTC. The V gene is TRBV28, the J gene TRBJ1-2; D is ambiguous. This CDR3 region has 12 residues. The V gene's germline CDR1 is MDHEN and CDR2 SYDVKM. V shed 2 bases and J shed 6 bases, with 7 bases lying between them.

The chain joins TRBV10-3 to TRBJ1-5, with TRBD1 matching over 8 bases. The germline CDR1 and CDR2 sequences are ENHRY and SYGVKD. The length of the CDR3 is 15 residues. V was pared by 3 bases and J by 7 bases, with 8 bases of the junction left unmatched. The CDR3 sequence is CAISDRGLTGQPQHF. CDR3 DNA sequence: TGTGCCATCAGTGACAGGGGGCTAACCGGACAGCCCCAGCATTTT.

The chain is built from TRBV27 and TRBJ2-7, with D hard to call. CDR3 length equals 12 residues. Germline-derived CDR1 and CDR2 are MNHEY and SMNVEV (reference sequence). The germline V and J ends were trimmed by 4 bases and 2 bases, with 6 bases remaining between them. The CDR3, as DNA: TGTGCCAGCAGTTCATCCGCCTACGAGCAGTACTTC. This codes for CASSSSAYEQYF.

This chain joins TRBV19 and TRBJ2-6; TRBD2 aligns across 7 bases. Losses at the gene ends were 7 bases for V and 2 bases for J; bases not matched to a gene: 2. Germline CDR1 reads LNHDA; CDR2 reads SQIVND (reference sequence). The CDR3 spans 14 residues. This CDR3 reads CASNAGAGANVLTF. The CDR3 bases are TGTGCCAGTAACGCGGGGGCTGGGGCCAACGTCCTGACTTTC.

This chain uses TRBV15 with TRBJ1-5; unclear D gene. The V gene's germline CDR1 is LNHNV and CDR2 YYDKDF (reference sequence). Trimming removed 4 bases from V and 4 bases from J, with 8 bases in between. This CDR3 is 13 amino acids long. CDR3 sequence reads: CATSTRLNQPQHF. CDR3 nucleotides: TGTGCCACCAGCACTAGACTTAATCAGCCCCAGCATTTT.

This chain uses TRBV2 with TRBJ1-2, with 7 bases identical to TRBD1. Germline loops: CDR1 SNHLY, CDR2 FYNNEI. This CDR3 spans 12 amino acids. Losses at the gene ends were 9 bases for V and 5 bases for J; bases not matched to a gene: 6. The CDR3 DNA sequence: TGTGCCAGGCGAGGGGGCGGTTATGGCTACACCTTC. It encodes CARRGGGYGYTF.

V usage is TRBV3-1 (or the pseudogene TRBV3-2) and J usage is TRBJ2-1; 7 nucleotides align to TRBD2. With 3 bases clipped from V and 14 bases from J, the junction kept 25 bases outside the gene matches. The CDR3 extends over 18 amino acids. Germline V gene lookup returns CDR1 LGHDT and CDR2 YNNKEL (reference sequence). The CDR3 nucleotides are TGTGCCAGCAGCCAGGGTCCCGGGTGGGCTAGCGGACTCTCAAGGGAGTTCTTC. Its protein is CASSQGPGWASGLSREFF.

The CDR3 here is CASSLAGRGHQPQHF. The CDR3 DNA follows: TGTGCCAGCAGCTTAGCCGGCAGGGGTCATCAGCCCCAGCATTTT. The chain uses TRBV11-2 and TRBJ1-5, with TRBD1 as a possible D gene (6 bases). CDR3 length: 15 residues. Germline V gives CDR1 SGHAT, CDR2 FQNNGV. The V end lost 1 base, the J end lost 5 bases, and 12 bases lay between the germline ends.

The chain uses TRBV7-3 and TRBJ2-5; TRBD2 matches 10 bases. The germline V gene has CDR1 SGHTA and CDR2 FQGTGA. The CDR3 is made up of 14 amino acids. Trimming took 3 bases from V and 3 from J; bases not matched to a gene: 1. CDR3 nucleotide sequence: TGTGCCAGCAGCTTCAGCGGGGGGGAAGAGACCCAGTACTTC. Translated, it gives CASSFSGGEETQYF.

This clone was detected once. The V gene is TRBV29-1, the J gene TRBJ1-2; the match to TRBD1 covers 8 bases. The CDR3 loop spans 15 amino acids. V trimming: 6 bases; J trimming: 4 bases; junction bases outside the gene matches: 13. Germline-derived CDR1 and CDR2 are SQVTM and ANQGSEA. The DNA of the CDR3 is TGCAGCGTGAACCACCGGACAGGGCTGAGCTATGGCTACACCTTC. Protein: CSVNHRTGLSYGYTF.

The J gene is TRBJ1-1, the V gene TRBV7-8; no firm D call. This CDR3 spans 13 amino acids. V was trimmed by 2 bases and J by 3 bases, leaving 7 bases between them. Germline V gene lookup returns CDR1 SGHVS and CDR2 FQNEAQ. The CDR3 region has the DNA TGTGCCAGCAGCTTACCCGAGGACACTGAAGCTTTCTTT. As protein: CASSLPEDTEAFF.

The V and J genes are TRBV4-3 and TRBJ1-5; D perhaps matches TRBD1 (5 bases). The V gene's germline CDR1 is LGHNA and CDR2 YSLEER. Trimming shortened V by 4 bases and J by 4 bases, and 11 bases separated the two germline ends. The CDR3 has 14 amino acids. The CDR3: CASSPAGGNQPQHF. The CDR3 nucleotides are TGCGCCAGCAGCCCAGCTGGGGGGAATCAGCCCCAGCATTTT.

V usage is TRBV5-8 and J usage is TRBJ2-1; D might be TRBD1 (5 bases). The V end lost 2 bases, the J end lost 12 bases, and 9 bases lay between the germline ends. CDR3 length equals 11 residues. The germline V gene has CDR1 SGHTS and CDR2 YDEGEE. The chain's CDR3 is CASSLTGGQFF. CDR3 sequence (DNA): TGTGCCAGCAGCTTAACAGGTGGGCAGTTCTTC.

The chain employs TRBV7-2 and TRBJ2-7, with 11 bases identical to TRBD2. V was clipped by 7 bases and J by 7 bases; unmatched bases: 12. The CDR3 totals 15 residues. Germline CDR1 SGHTA, CDR2 FQGNSA. CDR3 sequence: CASTISGRGGGEQYF. DNA of the CDR3: TGTGCCAGCACCATTAGCGGGAGGGGAGGTGGGGAGCAGTACTTC.

This clone was seen a few times. The chain joins TRBV9 to TRBJ2-7, with D tentatively TRBD1 (5 bases). Trimming removed 0 bases from V and 3 bases from J, with 13 bases in between. The CDR3 runs 15 residues. Germline loops: CDR1 SGDLS, CDR2 YYNGEE. This CDR3 is CASSVEDSSYYEQYF. CDR3 coding DNA: TGTGCCAGCAGCGTAGAAGACAGTTCATACTACGAGCAGTACTTC.

The chain combines TRBV18 with TRBJ1-6, with unresolved D. Germline lookup yields CDR1 KGHSH and CDR2 LQKENI. The V end lost 2 bases, the J end lost 0 bases, and 8 bases lay between the germline ends. CDR3 length: 16 residues. The CDR3 coding sequence is TGTGCCAGCTCACCAGCAAGGAGCTCCTATAATTCACCCCTCCACTTT. It yields the protein CASSPARSSYNSPLHF.

This chain uses TRBV27 with TRBJ1-1, with 7 bases fitting TRBD1. Germline lookup yields CDR1 MNHEY and CDR2 SMNVEV (reference sequence). The CDR3 sequence is 14 residues long. V lost 5 bases, J lost 6 bases, and 9 bases stayed unmatched. This CDR3 is CASSEYRGWSEAFF. CDR3 DNA: TGTGCCAGCAGTGAATACAGGGGTTGGTCTGAAGCTTTCTTT.

This chain uses TRBV5-1 with TRBJ1-2; a possible D gene is TRBD1 (5 bases). The CDR3 spans 13 residues. The germline CDR1 and CDR2 sequences are SGHRS and YFSETQ. V shed 4 bases and J shed 8 bases, with 15 bases lying between them. CDR3 in amino acids: CASSPDIPEGYTF. CDR3 in DNA: TGCGCCAGCAGCCCGGACATACCTGAGGGCTACACCTTC.

The chain joins TRBV29-1 to TRBJ1-1; the match to TRBD1 covers 7 bases. CDR1 SQVTM and CDR2 ANQGSEA come from the germline V gene. V gave up 7 bases and J gave up 2 bases; unmatched junction bases: 1. The CDR3 covers 11 residues. The CDR3 spells CSGDRNTEAFF. The CDR3 DNA follows: TGCAGCGGGGACAGAAACACTGAAGCTTTCTTT. Full variable domain (rest looked up from reference TRBV29-1 and TRBJ1-1): SAVISQKPSRDICQRGTSLTIQCQVDSQVTMMFWYRQQPGQSLTLIATANQGSEATYESGFVIDKFPISRPNLTFSTLTVSNMSPEDSSIYLCSGDRNTEAFFGQGTRLTVV.

V gene TRBV5-4 combines with J gene TRBJ2-7; TRBD1 aligns across 7 bases. Germline values: CDR1 SGHNT, CDR2 YYREEE (reference sequence). J gave up 7 bases and V 0 bases, and 13 bases lay outside the gene matches. The CDR3 is made up of 16 amino acids. CDR3 in amino acids: CASSLAGSGGPGEQYF. CDR3 sequence (DNA): TGTGCCAGCAGCTTGGCCGGTTCAGGGGGTCCGGGGGAGCAGTACTTC. Supplemented by reference TRBV5-4 and TRBJ2-7, the full variable domain reads ETGVTQSPTHLIKTRGQQVTLRCSSQSGHNTVSWYQQALGQGPQFIFQYYREEENGRGNFPPRFSGLQFPNYSSELNVNALELDDSALYLCASSLAGSGGPGEQYFGPGTRLTVT.

This clone was seen just once. The genes are TRBV2 and TRBJ2-2, with TRBD2 identical over 9 bases. V trimming: 9 bases; J trimming: 6 bases; junction bases outside the gene matches: 8. CDR3 length: 14 amino acids. Per the germline V gene, CDR1 is SNHLY and CDR2 is FYNNEI. The CDR3 loop reads CASAGGIGAGELFF. DNA of the CDR3: TGTGCCAGTGCGGGGGGGATAGGAGCCGGGGAGCTGTTTTTT.

The chain combines TRBV4-1 with TRBJ2-5, with TRBD2 matching 7 bases. In germline, CDR1 is MGHRA, CDR2 YSYEKL. V was pared by 4 bases and J by 4 bases, with 9 bases of the junction left unmatched. CDR3 length: 15 amino acids. The DNA for the CDR3 is TGCGCCAGCAGCCCCCCCCGGGGGAGGGGAGAGACCCAGTACTTC. It encodes CASSPPRGRGETQYF.

The chain recombines TRBV6-5 with TRBJ1-1; D is possibly TRBD1 (5 bases). The V gene's germline CDR1 is MNHEY and CDR2 SVGAGI. This CDR3 is built from 13 residues. Trimming stripped 8 bases from V and 5 bases from J, with 15 bases between. This chain's CDR3 is CASVLGGITEAFF. The CDR3 bases are TGTGCCAGCGTTCTGGGGGGGATTACTGAAGCTTTCTTT.

The chain uses TRBV29-1 and TRBJ1-1; 7 nucleotides match TRBD1. The CDR3 has 13 residues. The V gene end was trimmed by 6 bases and the J gene end by 4 bases; junction bases not matched to a gene: 8. In germline, CDR1 is SQVTM, CDR2 ANQGSEA. CDR3 region: CSVSRGSFTEAFF. DNA for the CDR3: TGCAGCGTGAGCAGGGGGTCGTTCACTGAAGCTTTCTTT.

This chain links TRBV19 with TRBJ2-6; 9 bases fit TRBD2. Germline assignment: CDR1 LNHDA and CDR2 SQIVND (reference sequence). V was clipped by 8 bases and J by 4 bases; unmatched bases: 21. This CDR3 spans 20 amino acids. The CDR3 DNA reads as TGTGCCAGTGGGGGGATGTCCCGCAGCGGGAGGTGGAGAGGGGCCAACGTCCTGACTTTC. It is translated as CASGGMSRSGRWRGANVLTF.